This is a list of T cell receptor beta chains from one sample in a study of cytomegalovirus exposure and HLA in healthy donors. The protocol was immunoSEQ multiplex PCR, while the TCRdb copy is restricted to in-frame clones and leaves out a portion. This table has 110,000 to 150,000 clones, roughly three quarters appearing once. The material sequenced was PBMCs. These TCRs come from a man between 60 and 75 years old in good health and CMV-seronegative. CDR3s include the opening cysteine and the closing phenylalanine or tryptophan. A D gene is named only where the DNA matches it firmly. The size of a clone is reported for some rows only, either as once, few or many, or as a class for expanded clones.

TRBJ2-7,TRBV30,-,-,CAWSWRGGGSYEQYF,TGTGCCTGGAGTTGGCGGGGAGGGGGCTCCTACGAGCAGTACTTC
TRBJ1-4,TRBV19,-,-,CASSIRDGGNEKLFF,TGTGCCAGTAGTATTAGAGATGGAGGGAATGAAAAACTGTTTTTT
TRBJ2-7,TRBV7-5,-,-,CARSEDSLF,TGTGCCAGAAGCGAGGACAGCCTCTTC
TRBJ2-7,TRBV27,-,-,CALGHEFNYEQYF,TGTGCGCTGGGACACGAATTCAACTACGAGCAGTACTTC
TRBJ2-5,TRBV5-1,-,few,CASSPQAGGETQYF,TGCGCCAGCAGCCCCCAAGCTGGCGGTGAGACCCAGTACTTC
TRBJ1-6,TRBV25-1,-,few,CASSPGGNSPLHF,TGTGCCAGCAGCCCAGGTGGTAATTCACCCCTCCACTTT
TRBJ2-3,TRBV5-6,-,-,CASSLIGGSTDTQYF,TGTGCCAGCAGCTTGATAGGCGGCAGCACAGATACGCAGTATTTT
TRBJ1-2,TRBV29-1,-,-,CSVESTAGGKGYTF,TGCAGCGTTGAATCCACAGCAGGAGGCAAGGGCTACACCTTC
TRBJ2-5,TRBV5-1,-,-,CASSSGHPGETQYF,TGCGCCAGCAGCTCCGGACATCCCGGGGAGACCCAGTACTTC
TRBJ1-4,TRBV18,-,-,CASSPLQGLGKLFF,TGTGCCAGCTCACCACTGCAGGGTTTAGGGAAACTGTTTTTT
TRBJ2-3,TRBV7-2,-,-,CASSLRTDTQYF,TGTGCCAGCAGCTTACGGACAGATACGCAGTATTTT
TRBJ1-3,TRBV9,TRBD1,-,CASSPRTGPGNTIYF,TGTGCCAGCAGCCCCCGGACAGGGCCCGGAAACACCATATATTTT
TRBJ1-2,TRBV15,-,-,CATSREVTEGGYTF,TGTGCCACCAGCAGAGAGGTAACAGAGGGTGGCTACACCTTC
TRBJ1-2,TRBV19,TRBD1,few,CASSIRDSNFLYGYTF,TGTGCCAGTAGTATAAGGGACAGTAACTTTCTCTATGGCTACACCTTC
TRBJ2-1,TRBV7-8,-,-,CASSLQGSSYNEQFF,TGTGCCAGCAGCTTACAGGGTAGCTCCTACAATGAGCAGTTCTTC
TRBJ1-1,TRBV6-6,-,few,CASRTGTLDPNTEAFF,TGTGCCAGCAGAACCGGGACTCTTGATCCGAACACTGAAGCTTTCTTT
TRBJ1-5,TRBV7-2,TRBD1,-,CASSLRTGGQPQHF,TGTGCCAGCAGCCTCCGGACAGGGGGGCAGCCCCAGCATTTT
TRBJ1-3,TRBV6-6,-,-,CASSSTVSLYF,TGTGCCAGCAGTTCTACCGTGTCGCTATATTTT
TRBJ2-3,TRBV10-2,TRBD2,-,CASSEPGLAGGPDTQYF,TGCGCCAGCAGTGAGCCAGGACTAGCGGGAGGGCCGGATACGCAGTATTTT
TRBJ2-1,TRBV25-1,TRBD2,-,CASMGEGSYNEQFF,TGTGCCAGCATGGGGGAGGGAAGCTACAATGAGCAGTTCTTC
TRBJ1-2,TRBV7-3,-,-,CASSPNVGANYGYTF,TGTGCCAGCAGCCCTAACGTGGGGGCCAACTATGGCTACACCTTC
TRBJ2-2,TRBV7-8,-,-,CAVSGGDLSPRGGELFF,TGTGCCGTGTCGGGCGGGGATCTATCCCCTAGGGGCGGGGAGCTGTTTTTT
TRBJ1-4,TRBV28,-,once,CASSLAGENEKLFF,TGTGCCAGCAGTTTGGCCGGAGAGAATGAAAAACTGTTTTTT
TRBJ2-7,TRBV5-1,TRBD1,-,CASSTGTGGWQYF,TGCGCCAGCAGCACTGGGACAGGGGGATGGCAGTACTTC
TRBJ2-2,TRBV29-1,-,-,CSVERASEPTGELFF,TGCAGCGTTGAAAGGGCTAGCGAACCCACCGGGGAGCTGTTTTTT
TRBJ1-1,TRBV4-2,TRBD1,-,CASSSDREDTEAFF,TGTGCCAGCAGCTCGGACAGGGAGGACACTGAAGCTTTCTTT
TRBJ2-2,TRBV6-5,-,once,CASSYSLSPAGELFF,TGTGCCAGCAGTTACTCCCTTTCTCCAGCCGGGGAGCTGTTTTTT
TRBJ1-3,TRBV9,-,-,CASSDGTVGNTIYF,TGTGCCAGCAGCGACGGGACTGTCGGAAACACCATATATTTT
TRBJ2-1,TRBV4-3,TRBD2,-,CASSPGPRPGGYNEQFF,TGCGCCAGCAGCCCAGGACCCAGGCCGGGAGGATACAATGAGCAGTTCTTC
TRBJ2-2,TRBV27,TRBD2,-,CASKLAGGTGELFF,TGTGCCAGCAAGCTAGCGGGGGGCACCGGGGAGCTGTTTTTT
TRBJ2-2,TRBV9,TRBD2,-,CASSTRLAGNSGELFF,TGTGCCAGCAGCACTCGACTAGCGGGAAACTCCGGGGAGCTGTTTTTT
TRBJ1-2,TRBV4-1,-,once,CASSPLTSHRSGGVIGYTF,TGCGCCAGCAGCCCCTTAACCTCGCACAGGTCTGGGGGGGTTATCGGCTACACCTTC
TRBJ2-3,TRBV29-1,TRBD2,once,CSVDWTSGITQYF,TGCAGCGTTGATTGGACTAGCGGGATTACGCAGTATTTT
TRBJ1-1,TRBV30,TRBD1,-,CAWRGRTGNTEAFF,TGTGCCTGGAGGGGTAGGACAGGGAACACTGAAGCTTTCTTT
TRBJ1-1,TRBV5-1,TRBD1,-,CASSLGVAGGTEAFF,TGCGCCAGCAGCTTGGGCGTGGCAGGGGGCACTGAAGCTTTCTTT
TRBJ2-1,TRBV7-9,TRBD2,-,CASSFVRGSEREQFF,TGTGCCAGCAGCTTCGTACGCGGGAGCGAGCGTGAGCAGTTCTTC
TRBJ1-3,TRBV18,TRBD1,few,CASATGAGNTIYF,TGTGCCAGCGCTACAGGGGCTGGAAACACCATATATTTT
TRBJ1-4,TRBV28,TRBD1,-,CASIRGTDNEKLFF,TGTGCCAGCATCCGCGGGACAGACAATGAAAAACTGTTTTTT
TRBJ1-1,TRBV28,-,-,CASRVGNAGGAEAFF,TGTGCCAGCAGGGTAGGGAATGCGGGGGGGGCTGAAGCTTTCTTT
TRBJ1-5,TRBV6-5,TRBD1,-,CASSLLGQGDQPQHF,TGTGCCAGCAGTTTATTAGGACAGGGAGATCAGCCCCAGCATTTT
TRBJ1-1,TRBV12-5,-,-,CASGTSGREKAFF,TGTGCTAGTGGCACCTCTGGACGGGAAAAAGCTTTCTTT
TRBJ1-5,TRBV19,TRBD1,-,CASSIGTGAPHF,TGTGCCAGTAGTATAGGTACAGGGGCCCCGCATTTT
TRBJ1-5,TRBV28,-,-,CASSGIQGGSNQPQHF,TGTGCCAGCAGTGGAATACAGGGTGGGAGCAATCAGCCCCAGCATTTT
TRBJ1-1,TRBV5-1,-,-,CASSLDGGATEAFF,TGCGCCAGCAGCTTGGACGGAGGTGCCACTGAAGCTTTCTTT
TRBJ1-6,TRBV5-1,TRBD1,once,CASSWGQNSPLHF,TGCGCCAGCAGCTGGGGACAGAATTCACCCCTCCACTTT
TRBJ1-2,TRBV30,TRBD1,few,CAWSRQGAGYGYTF,TGTGCCTGGAGTCGACAGGGGGCAGGCTATGGCTACACCTTC
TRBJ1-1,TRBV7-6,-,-,CASSLGQGSRTEAFF,TGTGCCAGCAGCTTAGGGCAGGGATCTCGCACTGAAGCTTTCTTT
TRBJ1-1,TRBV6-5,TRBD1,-,CASSFSGTGEKAFF,TGTGCCAGCAGTTTCTCCGGGACAGGGGAAAAAGCTTTCTTT
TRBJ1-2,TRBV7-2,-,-,CASSQDKAGGYTF,TGTGCCAGCAGCCAGGACAAGGCAGGCGGCTACACCTTC
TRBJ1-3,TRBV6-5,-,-,CASNPGGERNTIYF,TGTGCCAGCAACCCGGGCGGGGAGCGAAACACCATATATTTT
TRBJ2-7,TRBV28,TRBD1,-,CASSSGGRYEQYF,TGTGCCAGCAGTTCAGGGGGCAGGTACGAGCAGTACTTC
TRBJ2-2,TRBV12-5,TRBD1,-,CASGTGADTGELFF,TGTGCTAGTGGTACAGGGGCGGACACCGGGGAGCTGTTTTTT